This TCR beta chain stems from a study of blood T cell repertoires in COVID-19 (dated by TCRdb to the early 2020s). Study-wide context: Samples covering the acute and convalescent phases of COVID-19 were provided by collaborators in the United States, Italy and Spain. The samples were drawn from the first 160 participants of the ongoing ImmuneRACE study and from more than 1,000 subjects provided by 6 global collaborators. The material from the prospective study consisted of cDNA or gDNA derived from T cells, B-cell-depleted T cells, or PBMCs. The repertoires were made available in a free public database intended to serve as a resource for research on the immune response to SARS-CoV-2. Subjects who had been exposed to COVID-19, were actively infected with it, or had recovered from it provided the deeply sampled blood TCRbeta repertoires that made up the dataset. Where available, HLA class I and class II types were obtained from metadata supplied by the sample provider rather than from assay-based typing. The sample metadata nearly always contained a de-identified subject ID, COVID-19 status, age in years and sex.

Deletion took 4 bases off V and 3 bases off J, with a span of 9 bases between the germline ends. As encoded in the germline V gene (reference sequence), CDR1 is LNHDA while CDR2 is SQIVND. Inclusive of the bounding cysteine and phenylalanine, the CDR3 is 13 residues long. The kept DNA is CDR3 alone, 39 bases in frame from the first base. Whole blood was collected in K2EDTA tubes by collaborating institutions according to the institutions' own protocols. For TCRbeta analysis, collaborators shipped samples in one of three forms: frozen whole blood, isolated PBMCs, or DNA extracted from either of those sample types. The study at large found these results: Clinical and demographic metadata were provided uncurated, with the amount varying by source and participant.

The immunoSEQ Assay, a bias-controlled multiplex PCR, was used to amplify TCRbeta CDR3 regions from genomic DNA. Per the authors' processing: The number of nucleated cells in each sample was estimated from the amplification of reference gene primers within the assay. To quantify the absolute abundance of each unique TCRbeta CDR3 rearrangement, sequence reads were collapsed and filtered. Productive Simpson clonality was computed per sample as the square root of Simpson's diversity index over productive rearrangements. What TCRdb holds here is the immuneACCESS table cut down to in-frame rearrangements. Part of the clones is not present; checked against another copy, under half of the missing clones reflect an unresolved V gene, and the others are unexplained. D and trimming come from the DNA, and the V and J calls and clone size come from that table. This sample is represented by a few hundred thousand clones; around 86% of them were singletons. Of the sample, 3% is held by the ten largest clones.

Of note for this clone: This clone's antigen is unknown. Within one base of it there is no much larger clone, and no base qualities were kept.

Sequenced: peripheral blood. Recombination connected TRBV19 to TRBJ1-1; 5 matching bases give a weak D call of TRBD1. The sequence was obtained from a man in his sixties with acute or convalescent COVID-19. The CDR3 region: CASSRGRDTEAFF. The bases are TGTGCCAGTAGTAGAGGCAGGGACACTGAAGCTTTCTTT.